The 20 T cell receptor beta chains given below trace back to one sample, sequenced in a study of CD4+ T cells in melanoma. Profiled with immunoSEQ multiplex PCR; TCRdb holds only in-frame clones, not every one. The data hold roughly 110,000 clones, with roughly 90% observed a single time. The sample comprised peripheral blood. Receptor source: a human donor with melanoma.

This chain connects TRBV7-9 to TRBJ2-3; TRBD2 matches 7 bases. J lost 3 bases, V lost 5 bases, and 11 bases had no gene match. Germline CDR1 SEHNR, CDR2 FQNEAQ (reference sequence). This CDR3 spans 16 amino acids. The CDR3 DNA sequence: TGTGCCAGCAGCCCCGGACTAGTCGCAGGGACAGATACGCAGTATTTT. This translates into CASSPGLVAGTDTQYF.

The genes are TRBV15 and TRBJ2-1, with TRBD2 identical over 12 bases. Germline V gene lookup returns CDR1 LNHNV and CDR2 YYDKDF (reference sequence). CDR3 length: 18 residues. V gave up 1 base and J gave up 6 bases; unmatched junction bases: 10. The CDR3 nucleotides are TGTGCCACCAGCAGAGGGGTCTCTAGCGGGGGGGGAGGCAATGAGCAGTTCTTC. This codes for CATSRGVSSGGGGNEQFF.

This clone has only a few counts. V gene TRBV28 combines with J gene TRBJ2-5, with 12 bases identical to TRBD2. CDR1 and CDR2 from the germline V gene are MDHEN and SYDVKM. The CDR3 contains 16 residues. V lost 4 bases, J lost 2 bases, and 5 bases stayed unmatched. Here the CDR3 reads CASSSWTSGAQETQYF. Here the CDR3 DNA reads TGTGCCAGCAGTTCCTGGACTAGCGGGGCGCAAGAGACCCAGTACTTC.

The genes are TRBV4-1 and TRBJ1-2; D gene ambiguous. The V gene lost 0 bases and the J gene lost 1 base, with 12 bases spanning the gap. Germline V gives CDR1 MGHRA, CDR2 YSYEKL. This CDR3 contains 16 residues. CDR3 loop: CASSQETTDINYGYTF. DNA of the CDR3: TGCGCCAGCAGCCAAGAAACAACAGATATTAACTATGGCTACACCTTC.

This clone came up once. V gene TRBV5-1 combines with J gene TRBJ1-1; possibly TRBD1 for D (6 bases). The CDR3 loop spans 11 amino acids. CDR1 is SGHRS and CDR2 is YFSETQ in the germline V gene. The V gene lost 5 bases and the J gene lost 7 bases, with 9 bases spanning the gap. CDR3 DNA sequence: TGCGCCAGCAGTGGGGGCTTTGAAGCTTTCTTT. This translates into CASSGGFEAFF.

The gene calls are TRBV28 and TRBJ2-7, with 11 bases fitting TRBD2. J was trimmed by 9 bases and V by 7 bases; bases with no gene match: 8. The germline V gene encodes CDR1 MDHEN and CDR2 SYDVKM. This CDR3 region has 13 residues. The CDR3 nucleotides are TGTGCCAGCAACGTAATAGCGGGAGGGGGGCAGTACTTC. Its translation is CASNVIAGGGQYF.

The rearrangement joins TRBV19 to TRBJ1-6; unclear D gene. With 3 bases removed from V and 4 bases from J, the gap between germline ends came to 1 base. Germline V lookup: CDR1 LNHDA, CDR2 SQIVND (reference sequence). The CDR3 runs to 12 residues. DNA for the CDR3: TGTGCCAGTAGTATTTATAATTCACCCCTCCACTTT. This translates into CASSIYNSPLHF. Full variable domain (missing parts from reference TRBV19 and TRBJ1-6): DGGITQSPKYLFRKEGQNVTLSCEQNLNHDAMYWYRQDPGQGLRLIYYSQIVNDFQKGDIAEGYSVSREKKESFPLTVTSAQKNPTAFYLCASSIYNSPLHFGNGTRLTVT.

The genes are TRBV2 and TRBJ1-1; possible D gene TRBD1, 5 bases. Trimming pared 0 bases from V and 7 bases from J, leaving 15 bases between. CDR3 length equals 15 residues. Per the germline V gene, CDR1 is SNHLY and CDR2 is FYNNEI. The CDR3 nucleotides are TGTGCCAGCAGTGAAGCGCTCGGCAGGGTGGTTGAAGCTTTCTTT. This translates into CASSEALGRVVEAFF.

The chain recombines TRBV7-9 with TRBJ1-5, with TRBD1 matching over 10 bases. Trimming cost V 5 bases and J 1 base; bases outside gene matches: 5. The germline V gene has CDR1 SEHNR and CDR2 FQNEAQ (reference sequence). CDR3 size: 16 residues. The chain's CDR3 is CASSGQGGFSNQPQHF. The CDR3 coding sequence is TGTGCCAGCAGCGGACAGGGGGGGTTCAGCAATCAGCCCCAGCATTTT.

CDR3 sequence: CASSLQGSGYTF. The CDR3 DNA reads TGTGCCAGCAGCCTCCAGGGGAGCGGCTACACCTTC. J is TRBJ1-2 and V is TRBV7-3; weak D call: TRBD1 (6 bases). The V gene's germline CDR1 is SGHTA and CDR2 FQGTGA. The CDR3 sequence is 12 residues long. V gave up 5 bases and J gave up 8 bases, with 12 bases separating them. The full variable domain, in which reference TRBV7-3 and TRBJ1-2 provide the parts outside the CDR3, is GAGVSQTPSNKVTEKGKYVELRCDPISGHTALYWYRQSLGQGPEFLIYFQGTGAADDSGLPNDRFFAVRPEGSVSTLKIQRTERGDSAVYLCASSLQGSGYTFGSGTRLTVV.

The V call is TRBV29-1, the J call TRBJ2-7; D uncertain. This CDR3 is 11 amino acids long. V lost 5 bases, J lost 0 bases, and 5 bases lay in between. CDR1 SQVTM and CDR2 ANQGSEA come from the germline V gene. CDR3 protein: CSVRSSYEQYF. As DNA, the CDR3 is TGCAGCGTTAGGAGCTCCTACGAGCAGTACTTC.

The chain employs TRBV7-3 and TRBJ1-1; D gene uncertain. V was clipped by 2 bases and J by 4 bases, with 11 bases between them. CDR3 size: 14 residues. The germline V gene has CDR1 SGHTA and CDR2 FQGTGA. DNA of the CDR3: TGTGCCAGCAGCTTAGGTCCTCGGGGCACTGAAGCTTTCTTT. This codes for CASSLGPRGTEAFF.

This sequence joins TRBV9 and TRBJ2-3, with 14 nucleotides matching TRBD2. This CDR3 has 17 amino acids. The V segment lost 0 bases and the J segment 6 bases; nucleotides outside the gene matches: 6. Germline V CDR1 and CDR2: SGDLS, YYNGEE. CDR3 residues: CASSVEGTSGSIDTQYF. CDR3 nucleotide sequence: TGTGCCAGCAGCGTAGAGGGGACTAGCGGGAGTATCGATACGCAGTATTTT.

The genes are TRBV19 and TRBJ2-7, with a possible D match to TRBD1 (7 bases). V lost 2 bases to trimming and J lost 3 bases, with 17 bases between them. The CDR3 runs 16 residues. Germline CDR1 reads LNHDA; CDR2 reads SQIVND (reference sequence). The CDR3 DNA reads TGTGCCAGTAGTATAACCCGACAGGGAGGAGGCTACGAGCAGTACTTC. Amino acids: CASSITRQGGGYEQYF.

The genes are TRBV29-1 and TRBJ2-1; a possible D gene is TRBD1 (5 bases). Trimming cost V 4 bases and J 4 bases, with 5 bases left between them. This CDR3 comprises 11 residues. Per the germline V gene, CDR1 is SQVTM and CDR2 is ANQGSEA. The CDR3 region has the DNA TGCAGCGTTGGACAGTACAATGAGCAGTTCTTC. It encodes CSVGQYNEQFF.

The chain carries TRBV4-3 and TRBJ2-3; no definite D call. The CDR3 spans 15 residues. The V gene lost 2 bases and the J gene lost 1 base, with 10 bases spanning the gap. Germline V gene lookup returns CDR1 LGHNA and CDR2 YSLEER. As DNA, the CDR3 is TGCGCCAGCAGCCAAACTCTAAGCGGCACAGATACGCAGTATTTT. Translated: CASSQTLSGTDTQYF.

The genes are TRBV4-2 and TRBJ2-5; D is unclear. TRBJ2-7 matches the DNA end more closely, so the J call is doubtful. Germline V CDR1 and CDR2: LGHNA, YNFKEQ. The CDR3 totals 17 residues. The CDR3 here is CASSDLSRPGASYEQYF. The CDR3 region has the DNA TGTGCCAGCAGCGACCTAAGTCGGCCAGGCGCCTCCTACGAGCAGTACTTC.

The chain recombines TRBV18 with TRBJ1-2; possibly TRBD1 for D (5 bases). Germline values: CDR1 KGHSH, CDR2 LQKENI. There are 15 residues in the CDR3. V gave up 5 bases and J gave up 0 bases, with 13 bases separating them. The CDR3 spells CASSFTGKPNYGYTF. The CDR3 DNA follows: TGTGCCAGCTCATTTACAGGAAAACCTAACTATGGCTACACCTTC.

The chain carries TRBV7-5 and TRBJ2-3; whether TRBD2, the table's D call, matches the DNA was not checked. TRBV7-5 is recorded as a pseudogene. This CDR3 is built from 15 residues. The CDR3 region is CVRSLVEPVADTQYF. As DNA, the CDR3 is TGTGTCAGAAGCTTAGTGGAGCCTGTGGCAGATACGCAGTATTTT.

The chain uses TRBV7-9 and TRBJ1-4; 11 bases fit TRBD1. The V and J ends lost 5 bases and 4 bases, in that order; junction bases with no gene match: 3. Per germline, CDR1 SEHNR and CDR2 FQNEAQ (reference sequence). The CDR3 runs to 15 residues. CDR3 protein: CASSPGQGGNEKLFF. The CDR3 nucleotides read TGTGCCAGCAGCCCGGGACAGGGGGGTAATGAAAAACTGTTTTTT.